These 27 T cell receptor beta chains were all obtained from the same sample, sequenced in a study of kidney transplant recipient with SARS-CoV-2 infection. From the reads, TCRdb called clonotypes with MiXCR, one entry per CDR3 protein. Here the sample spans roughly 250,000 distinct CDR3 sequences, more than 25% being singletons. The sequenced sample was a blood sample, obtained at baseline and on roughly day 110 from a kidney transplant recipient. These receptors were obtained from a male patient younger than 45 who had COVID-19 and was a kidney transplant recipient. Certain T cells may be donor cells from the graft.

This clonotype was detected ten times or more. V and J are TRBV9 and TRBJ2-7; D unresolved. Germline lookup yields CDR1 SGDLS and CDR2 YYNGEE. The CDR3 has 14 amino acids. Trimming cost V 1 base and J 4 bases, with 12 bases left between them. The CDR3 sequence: CASSVTVGAYEQYF. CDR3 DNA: TGTGCCAGCAGCGTAACAGTTGGTGCTTACGAGCAGTACTTC.

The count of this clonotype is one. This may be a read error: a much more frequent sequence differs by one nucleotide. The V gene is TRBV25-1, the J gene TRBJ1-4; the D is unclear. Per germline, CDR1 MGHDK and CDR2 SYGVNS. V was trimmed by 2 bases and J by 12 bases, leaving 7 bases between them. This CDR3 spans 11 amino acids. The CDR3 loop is CASSERSELFF. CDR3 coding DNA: TGTGCCAGCAGTGAACGGTCGGAACTGTTTTTT.

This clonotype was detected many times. The CDR3 region is CSALVGQGEGANYGYTF. The CDR3 DNA reads as TGCAGCGCGCTGGTGGGACAGGGAGAAGGGGCCAACTATGGCTACACCTTC. This chain connects TRBV29-1 to TRBJ1-2, with 9 bases matching TRBD1. The CDR3 sequence is 17 residues long. Per germline, CDR1 SQVTM and CDR2 ANQGSEA. Germline trimming cut 7 bases from V and 2 bases from J; bases unmatched to any gene: 17.

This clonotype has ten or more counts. DNA of the CDR3: TGTGCCAGCAGCCTTGTGGGGCATACCTACAATGAGCAGTTCTTC. Translating gives CASSLVGHTYNEQFF. This chain links TRBV12-3 or TRBV12-4 with TRBJ2-1; D possibly corresponds to TRBD1 (5 bases). The CDR3 spans 15 residues. Trimming took off 6 bases at V and 2 bases at J, with 14 bases between the two ends.

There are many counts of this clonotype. CDR3 sequence: CASGRAAGPTDTQYF. The CDR3 nucleotides read TGTGCCAGTGGGAGGGCGGCGGGACCGACAGATACGCAGTATTTT. The chain recombines TRBV28 with TRBJ2-3; 7 bases align to TRBD2. The CDR3 has 15 residues. The ends lost 9 bases at V and 3 bases at J; junction bases unmatched: 12. Germline CDR1 and CDR2: MDHEN and SYDVKM.

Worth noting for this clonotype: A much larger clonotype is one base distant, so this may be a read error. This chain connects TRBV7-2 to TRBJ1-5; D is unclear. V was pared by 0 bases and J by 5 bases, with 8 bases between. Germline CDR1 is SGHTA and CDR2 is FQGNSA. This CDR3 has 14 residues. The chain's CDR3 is CASSLASRDQPQHF. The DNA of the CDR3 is TGTGCCAGCAGCTTAGCTTCAAGGGATCAGCCCCAGCATTTT.

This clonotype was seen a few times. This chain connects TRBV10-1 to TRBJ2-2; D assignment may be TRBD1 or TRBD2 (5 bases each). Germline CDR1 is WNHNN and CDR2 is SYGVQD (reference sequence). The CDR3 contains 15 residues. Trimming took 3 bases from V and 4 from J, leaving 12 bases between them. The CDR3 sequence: CASSEWGRSTGELFF. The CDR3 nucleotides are TGCGCCAGCAGTGAATGGGGACGTAGCACCGGGGAGCTGTTTTTT.

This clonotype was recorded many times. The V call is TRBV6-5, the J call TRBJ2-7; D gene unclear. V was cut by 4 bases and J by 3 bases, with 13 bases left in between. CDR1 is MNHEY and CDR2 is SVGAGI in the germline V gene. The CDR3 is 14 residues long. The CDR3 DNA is TGTGCCAGCAGTTTGTATCCAAGGTTCTACGAGCAGTACTTC. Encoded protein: CASSLYPRFYEQYF.

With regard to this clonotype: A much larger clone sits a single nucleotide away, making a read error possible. CDR3 sequence (DNA): TGTGCCAACCTTAAGCTCGGACGGGTACACTACGAGCAGTACTTC. Residues: CANLKLGRVHYEQYF. This chain uses TRBV28 with TRBJ2-7; no clear D. The CDR3 is 15 amino acids. The V end lost 10 bases, the J end lost 3 bases, and 22 bases lay between the germline ends. CDR1 is MDHEN and CDR2 is SYDVKM in the germline V gene.

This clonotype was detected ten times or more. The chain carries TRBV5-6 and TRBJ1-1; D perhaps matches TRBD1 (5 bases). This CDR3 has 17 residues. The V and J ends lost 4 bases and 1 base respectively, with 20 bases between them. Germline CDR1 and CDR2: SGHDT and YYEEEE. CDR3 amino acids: CASSLPGGAHSNTEAFF. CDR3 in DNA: TGTGCCAGCAGCCTTCCAGGAGGGGCCCACTCGAACACTGAAGCTTTCTTT.

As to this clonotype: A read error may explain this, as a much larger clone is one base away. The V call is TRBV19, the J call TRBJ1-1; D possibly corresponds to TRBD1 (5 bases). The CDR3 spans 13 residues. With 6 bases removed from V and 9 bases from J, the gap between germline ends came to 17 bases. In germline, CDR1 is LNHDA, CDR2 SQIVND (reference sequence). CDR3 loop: CASSIDRSTKAFF. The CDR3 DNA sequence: TGTGCCAGTAGCATTGACAGATCGACGAAAGCTTTCTTT.

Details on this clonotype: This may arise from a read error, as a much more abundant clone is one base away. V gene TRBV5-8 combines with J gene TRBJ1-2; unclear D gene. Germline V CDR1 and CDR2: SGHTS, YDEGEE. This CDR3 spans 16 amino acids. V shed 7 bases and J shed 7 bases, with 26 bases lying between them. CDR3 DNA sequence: TGTGCCAGCGCGTTTAATCATCCACGAAAGACCTGTGGCTACACCTTC. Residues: CASAFNHPRKTCGYTF.

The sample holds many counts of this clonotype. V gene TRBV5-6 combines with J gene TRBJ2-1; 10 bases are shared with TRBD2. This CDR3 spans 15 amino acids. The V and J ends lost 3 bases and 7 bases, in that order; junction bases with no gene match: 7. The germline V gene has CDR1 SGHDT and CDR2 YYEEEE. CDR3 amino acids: CASSSSGRARNEQFF. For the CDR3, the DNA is TGTGCCAGCAGCTCGAGCGGGAGGGCCAGGAATGAGCAGTTCTTC.

The CDR3 region is CASSAARFTRKAYGYTF. The CDR3 coding sequence is TGTGCCAGCAGCGCAGCCAGGTTTACCCGAAAGGCCTATGGCTACACCTTC. This chain links TRBV7-8 with TRBJ1-2, with D unresolved. The V and J ends lost 5 bases and 4 bases respectively, with 23 bases between them. Germline values: CDR1 SGHVS, CDR2 FQNEAQ. CDR3 length: 17 amino acids.

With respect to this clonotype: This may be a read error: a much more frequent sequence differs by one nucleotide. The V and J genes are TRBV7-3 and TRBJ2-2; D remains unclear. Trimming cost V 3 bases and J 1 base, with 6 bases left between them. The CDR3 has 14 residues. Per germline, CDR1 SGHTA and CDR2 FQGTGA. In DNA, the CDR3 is TGTGCCAGCAGCTTCGACATGAACACCGGGGAGCTGTTTTTT. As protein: CASSFDMNTGELFF.

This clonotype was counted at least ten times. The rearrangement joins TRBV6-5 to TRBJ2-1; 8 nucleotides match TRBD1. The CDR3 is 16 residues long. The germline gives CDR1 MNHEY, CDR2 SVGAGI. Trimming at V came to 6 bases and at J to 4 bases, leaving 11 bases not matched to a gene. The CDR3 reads CASRVTGTGFYNEQFF. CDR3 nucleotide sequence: TGTGCCAGCAGAGTGACCGGGACAGGATTTTACAATGAGCAGTTCTTC.

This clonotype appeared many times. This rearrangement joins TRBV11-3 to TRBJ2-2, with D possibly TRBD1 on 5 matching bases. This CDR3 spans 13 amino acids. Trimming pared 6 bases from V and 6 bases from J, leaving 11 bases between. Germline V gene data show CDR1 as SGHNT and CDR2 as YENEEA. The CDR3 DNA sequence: TGTGCCAGCAGTCGGACATACCCCGGGGAGCTGTTTTTT. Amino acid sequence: CASSRTYPGELFF.

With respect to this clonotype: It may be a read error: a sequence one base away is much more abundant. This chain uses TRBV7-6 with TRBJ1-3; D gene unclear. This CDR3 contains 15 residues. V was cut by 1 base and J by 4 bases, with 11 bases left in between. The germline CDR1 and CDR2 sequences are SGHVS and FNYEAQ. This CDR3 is CASSLGRRAGNTIYF. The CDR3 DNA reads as TGTGCCAGCAGCTTAGGGAGGAGGGCCGGAAACACCATATATTTT.

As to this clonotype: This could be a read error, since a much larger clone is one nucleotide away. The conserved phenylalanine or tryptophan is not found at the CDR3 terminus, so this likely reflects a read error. For the CDR3, the DNA is TGTGCCAGCAGCTTAGCTTATGGTGAGGGGCGTAACTATGGCTACACCCTC. Its translation: CASSLAYGEGRNYGYTL. The chain couples TRBV7-2 to TRBJ1-2; TRBD1 might be the D (5 bases). The CDR3 is 17 amino acids. V was cut by 0 bases and J by 1 base, with 15 bases left in between. The germline V gene encodes CDR1 SGHTA and CDR2 FQGNSA.

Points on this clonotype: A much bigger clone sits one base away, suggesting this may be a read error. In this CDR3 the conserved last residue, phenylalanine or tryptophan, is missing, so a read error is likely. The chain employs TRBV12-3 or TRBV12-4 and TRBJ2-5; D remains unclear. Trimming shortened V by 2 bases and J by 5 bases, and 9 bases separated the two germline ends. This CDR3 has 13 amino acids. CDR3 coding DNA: TGTGCCAGCAGTTTATGGATGGGGGAGACCCAGTACCTC. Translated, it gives CASSLWMGETQYL.

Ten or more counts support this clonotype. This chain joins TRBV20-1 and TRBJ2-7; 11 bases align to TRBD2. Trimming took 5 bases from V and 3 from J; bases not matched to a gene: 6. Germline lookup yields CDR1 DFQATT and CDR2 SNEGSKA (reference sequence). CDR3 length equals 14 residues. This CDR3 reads CSALTSGIIYEQYF. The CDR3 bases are TGCAGTGCTTTGACTAGCGGGATCATCTACGAGCAGTACTTC.

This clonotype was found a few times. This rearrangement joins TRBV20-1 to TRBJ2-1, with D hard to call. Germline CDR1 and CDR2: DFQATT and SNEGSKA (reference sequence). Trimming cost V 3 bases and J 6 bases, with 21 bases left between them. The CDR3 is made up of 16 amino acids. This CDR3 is CSASPPTGSRINEQFF. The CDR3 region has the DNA TGCAGTGCTAGCCCCCCCACGGGTAGCAGGATCAATGAGCAGTTCTTC.

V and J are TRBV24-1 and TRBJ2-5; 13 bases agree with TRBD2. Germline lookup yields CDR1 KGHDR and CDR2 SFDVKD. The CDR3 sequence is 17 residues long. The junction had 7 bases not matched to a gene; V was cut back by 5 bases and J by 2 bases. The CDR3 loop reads CATSAGGTSGVQETQYF. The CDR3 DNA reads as TGTGCCACCAGTGCCGGAGGGACTAGCGGGGTACAAGAGACCCAGTACTTC.

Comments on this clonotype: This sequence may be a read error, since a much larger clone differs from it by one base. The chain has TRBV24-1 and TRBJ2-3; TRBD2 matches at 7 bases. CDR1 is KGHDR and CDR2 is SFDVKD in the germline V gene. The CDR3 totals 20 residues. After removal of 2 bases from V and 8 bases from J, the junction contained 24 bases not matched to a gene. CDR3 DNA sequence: TGTGCCACCAGTGATTCCGAAATTAGACCGGAGGCCGCGCCGGGAGGTACGCAGTATTTT. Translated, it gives CATSDSEIRPEAAPGGTQYF.

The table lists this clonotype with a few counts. The CDR3 nucleotides read TGTGCCAGTAGTAAGGCCCCTGCCGAGCAGTTCTTC. This sequence encodes CASSKAPAEQFF. The rearrangement uses TRBV19 and TRBJ2-1; D is unresolved. The CDR3 runs to 12 residues. V was clipped by 4 bases and J by 10 bases, with 11 bases between them. The germline V gene encodes CDR1 LNHDA and CDR2 SQIVND (reference sequence).

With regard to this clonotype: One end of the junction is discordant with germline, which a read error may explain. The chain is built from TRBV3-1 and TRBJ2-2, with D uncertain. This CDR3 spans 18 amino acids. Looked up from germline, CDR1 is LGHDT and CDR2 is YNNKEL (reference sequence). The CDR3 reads CASSRNSPTSGLTGELFF. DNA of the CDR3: TGCGCCAGCAGCAGGAATTCTCCCACTTCAGGCTTGACCGGGGAGCTGTTTTTT.

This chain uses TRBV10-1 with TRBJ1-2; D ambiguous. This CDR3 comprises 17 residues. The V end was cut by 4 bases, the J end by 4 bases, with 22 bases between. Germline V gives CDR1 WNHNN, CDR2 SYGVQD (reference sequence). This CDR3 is CASSAHTRSRKTYGYTF. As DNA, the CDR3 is TGCGCCAGCAGTGCACACACAAGATCGCGAAAGACCTATGGCTACACCTTC.